This T cell receptor (beta chain) was documented in a study of T-cell memory formation after mild COVID-19. From the 5' RACE reads, TCRdb called clonotypes with MiXCR, one entry per CDR3 protein. The sample records about 320,000 distinct CDR3 sequences, 13% to 15% being singletons. Between the trimmed V and J ends, which lost 3 bases and 6 bases, there was a span of 10 bases. This CDR3 spans 13 amino acids. CDR1 and CDR2 from the germline V gene are KGHSH and LQKENI. Sequencing was done on a sample of PBMCs or a T cell subset sorted from them (not recorded which). The chain recombines TRBV18 with TRBJ2-3; D is ambiguous. The TCR was taken from a man between 18 and 35 years old who had mild COVID-19 (a few samples of this study predate the infection). Cell type and time point are not known. The CDR3 spells CASSPLVSDTQYF. The CDR3 region has the DNA TGTGCCAGCTCACCGTTGGTTTCGGATACGCAGTATTTT.